This entry lists 17 T cell receptor beta chains sequenced from one sample in a study of blood T cell repertoires in COVID-19. Clones were sequenced by immunoSEQ multiplex PCR, and TCRdb holds only the in-frame ones, with some missing. There are 180,000 or so clones in the sample; 80% to 90% occur only once, and around 2.7% lies in the top ten. The specimen sequenced was peripheral blood. The source of these receptors is a man in his forties with active or convalescent COVID-19.

J is TRBJ1-3 and V is TRBV3-1 (or the pseudogene TRBV3-2), with D possibly matching TRBD1 (5 bases). This CDR3 has 17 amino acids. V shed 1 base and J shed 4 bases, with 17 bases lying between them. The germline V gene encodes CDR1 LGHDT and CDR2 YNNKEL (reference sequence). CDR3 region: CASSQGLKGISGNTIYF. The CDR3 coding sequence is TGTGCCAGCAGCCAAGGGCTCAAGGGGATCTCCGGAAACACCATATATTTT.

The chain joins TRBV18 to TRBJ1-3; maybe TRBD1 (6 bases). Germline CDR1 KGHSH, CDR2 LQKENI. The CDR3 extends over 16 amino acids. Trimming pared 4 bases from V and 0 bases from J, leaving 13 bases between. The CDR3 DNA reads TGTGCCAGCTCACGGGACAACCCAAACTCTGGAAACACCATATATTTT. Encoded protein: CASSRDNPNSGNTIYF. The entire variable domain, with the rest obtained from reference TRBV18 and TRBJ1-3, is as follows: NAGVMQNPRHLVRRRGQEARLRCSPMKGHSHVYWYRQLPEEGLKFMVYLQKENIIDESGMPKERFSAEFPKEGPSILRIQQVVRGDSAAYFCASSRDNPNSGNTIYFGEGSWLTVV.

The CDR3 nucleotides are TGTGCCAGCAGTTTCCTGTACTATGGCTACACCTTC. This encodes CASSFLYYGYTF. This chain links TRBV12-3 or TRBV12-4 with TRBJ1-2; no clear D. Trimming left V 3 bases short and J 3 bases short, with 5 bases between. The CDR3 totals 12 residues.

The J gene is TRBJ2-7, the V gene TRBV30; 7 bases agree with TRBD1. CDR3 length equals 16 residues. Trimming cost V 2 bases and J 0 bases; bases outside gene matches: 10. Germline CDR1 and CDR2: GTSNPN and SVGIG (reference sequence). The DNA for the CDR3 is TGTGCCTGGAGTTCTCAGCTGGACAGGCGCTCCTACGAGCAGTACTTC. Protein product: CAWSSQLDRRSYEQYF. The full variable domain, in which reference TRBV30 and TRBJ2-7 provide the parts outside the CDR3, is SQTIHQWPATLVQPVGSPLSLECTVEGTSNPNLYWYRQAAGRGLQLLFYSVGIGQISSEVPQNLSASRPQDRQFILSSKKLLLSDSGFYLCAWSSQLDRRSYEQYFGPGTRLTVT.

The chain joins TRBV7-3 to TRBJ1-2; tentatively, D is TRBD1 (5 bases). The V end was cut by 5 bases, the J end by 5 bases, with 18 bases between. Germline V CDR1 and CDR2: SGHTA, FQGTGA. The CDR3 spans 15 residues. In DNA form, the CDR3 reads TGTGCCAGCAGCCCTCACGGGGGAAATTCTTATGGCTACACCTTC. Translating it yields CASSPHGGNSYGYTF.

The chain has TRBV4-2 and TRBJ1-1; D unclear. CDR3 length equals 15 residues. Trimming took 0 bases from V and 2 from J, leaving 10 bases between them. Looked up from germline, CDR1 is LGHNA and CDR2 is YNFKEQ. In DNA form, the CDR3 reads TGTGCCAGCAGCCAAGATCCCTGGGCCAACACTGAAGCTTTCTTT. Encoded protein: CASSQDPWANTEAFF.

The rearrangement uses TRBV18 and TRBJ1-5; weak D call: TRBD1 (5 bases). V shed 2 bases and J shed 0 bases, with 11 bases lying between them. Germline lookup yields CDR1 KGHSH and CDR2 LQKENI. This CDR3 contains 16 residues. CDR3 sequence (DNA): TGTGCCAGCTCACCAAGCAGGGCTTATAGCAATCAGCCCCAGCATTTT. This encodes CASSPSRAYSNQPQHF.

This clone occurred once. The CDR3 is CASSLNNPGNNEQFF. CDR3 DNA: TGTGCCAGCAGCTTAAACAACCCAGGGAACAATGAGCAGTTCTTC. The genes are TRBV13 and TRBJ2-1; TRBD1 might be the D (5 bases). V was shortened by 2 bases and J by 5 bases, with 13 bases between the two germline ends. Germline V gives CDR1 PRHDT, CDR2 FYEKMQ (reference sequence). This CDR3 is built from 15 residues.

The rearrangement uses TRBV4-1 and TRBJ1-5; a weak D match, TRBD1 (6 bases). The CDR3 has 16 amino acids. Trimming stripped 4 bases from V and 0 bases from J, with 13 bases between. Germline loops: CDR1 MGHRA, CDR2 YSYEKL. In DNA, the CDR3 is TGCGCCAGCAGCCCACAGGGACCATATAGCAATCAGCCCCAGCATTTT. Encoded protein: CASSPQGPYSNQPQHF.

The gene calls are TRBV7-3 and TRBJ1-1; D is perhaps TRBD1 (5 bases). V was clipped by 4 bases and J by 4 bases, with 13 bases between them. This CDR3 has 14 amino acids. CDR1 and CDR2 from the germline V gene are SGHTA and FQGTGA. As DNA, the CDR3 is TGTGCCAGCAGCTCGCAAACAGGAGTCACTGAAGCTTTCTTT. As protein: CASSSQTGVTEAFF.

This chain uses TRBV6-1 with TRBJ2-5, with 9 bases fitting TRBD2. The CDR3 is made up of 16 amino acids. V gave up 2 bases and J gave up 0 bases; unmatched junction bases: 4. Per germline, CDR1 MNHNS and CDR2 SASEGT. CDR3 loop: CASSEFLAGNQETQYF. Here the CDR3 DNA reads TGTGCCAGCAGTGAATTTCTAGCGGGGAACCAAGAGACCCAGTACTTC.

The rearrangement links TRBV7-2 to TRBJ2-3; 7 bases match TRBD2. Per germline, CDR1 SGHTA and CDR2 FQGNSA. CDR3 length: 14 residues. Trimming took 2 bases from V and 1 from J; bases not matched to a gene: 0. The CDR3 DNA reads TGTGCCAGCAGCTTAAGCGGGGGCACAGATACGCAGTATTTT. This gives the protein CASSLSGGTDTQYF.

CDR3 sequence: CASSYVGGLGEKLFF. In nucleotides, the CDR3 is TGTGCCAGCAGTTACGTCGGGGGGTTAGGTGAAAAACTGTTTTTT. The chain recombines TRBV6-5 with TRBJ1-4, with D possibly matching TRBD1 (5 bases). The CDR3 consists of 15 residues. V was clipped by 2 bases and J by 7 bases, with 14 bases between them. Germline CDR1 is MNHEY and CDR2 is SVGAGI.

Notes on this clone: The sample holds other DNA sequences that translate to the same CDR3. V usage is TRBV9 and J usage is TRBJ2-3; D remains unclear. V lost 2 bases and J 0 bases, leaving 4 bases between the germline ends. Germline CDR1 and CDR2: SGDLS and YYNGEE. This CDR3 is built from 13 residues. CDR3 residues: CASSVLSTDTQYF. In DNA, the CDR3 is TGTGCCAGCAGCGTCTTAAGCACAGATACGCAGTATTTT.

Here the CDR3 DNA reads TGTGCCAGCAGCTTATCCCTGTTACAGAACACTGAAGCTTTCTTT. Protein sequence: CASSLSLLQNTEAFF. This chain uses TRBV11-1 with TRBJ1-1; the D is unclear. Germline lookup yields CDR1 SGHAT and CDR2 FQDESV (reference sequence). V lost 2 bases and J 1 base, leaving 11 bases between the germline ends. The CDR3 spans 15 residues.

This rearrangement joins TRBV18 to TRBJ1-1; D perhaps matches TRBD1 (5 bases). CDR1 and CDR2 (germline): KGHSH, LQKENI. Trimming cost V 3 bases and J 3 bases, with 11 bases left between them. This CDR3 region has 14 residues. CDR3: CASSPQGGDTEAFF. DNA for the CDR3: TGTGCCAGCTCACCTCAGGGCGGGGACACTGAAGCTTTCTTT.

The chain carries TRBV10-3 and TRBJ1-1; D gene uncertain. CDR3 length: 10 amino acids. Trimming shortened V by 10 bases and J by 3 bases, and 6 bases separated the two germline ends. The germline gives CDR1 ENHRY, CDR2 SYGVKD. This chain's CDR3 is CATRDTEAFF. CDR3 DNA: TGTGCCACCCGGGACACTGAAGCTTTCTTT.